A selection of T cell receptor beta chains follows, all from one sample in a study of patients and donors after allogeneic stem cell transplantation. TCRdb reprocessed the RT-PCR reads via MiXCR and lists one record per CDR3 protein. The profile shows 70,000 to 85,000 distinct CDR3 sequences, approximately 26% of them singletons. Sequences were obtained from blood, either unsorted or a sorted T cell fraction (not recorded which). These receptors came from a human donor who was either an allogeneic HSCT recipient or a stem cell or donor lymphocyte infusion donor (not recorded which). It is not recorded whose cells these are; they may come from a transplant donor. The CDR3 runs from the conserved cysteine through the conserved F or W. Fields, in order: D gene, V gene, clone size, J gene, CDR3 protein, CDR3 DNA. D genes are given only for firm matches. Clone size appears in some rows only: once, few, many, or a class for an expanded clone.

D: TRBD1; V: TRBV29-1; size: .; J: TRBJ2-5; CDR3: CSVERQGRETQYF; DNA: TGCAGCGTTGAGCGACAGGGCAGGGAGACCCAGTACTTC
D: .; V: TRBV6-5; size: few; J: TRBJ1-1; CDR3: CASSYSDSMNTEAFF; DNA: TGTGCCAGCAGTTACTCGGACAGCATGAACACTGAAGCTTTCTTT
D: TRBD1; V: TRBV14; size: few; J: TRBJ1-5; CDR3: CASSQSGGTQRAQHF; DNA: TGTGCCAGCAGCCAGTCAGGGGGTACGCAGAGGGCCCAGCATTTT
D: .; V: TRBV5-1; size: few; J: TRBJ2-1; CDR3: CASSLGTGYNEQFF; DNA: TGCGCCAGCAGCCTGGGGACCGGGTACAATGAGCAGTTCTTC
D: TRBD2; V: TRBV14; size: once; J: TRBJ2-1; CDR3: CATSRGLAGEQFF; DNA: TGTGCCACCTCGCGCGGGCTAGCGGGGGAGCAGTTCTTC
D: .; V: TRBV12-3/TRBV12-4; size: few; J: TRBJ1-1; CDR3: CASSPGLATEAFF; DNA: TGTGCCAGCAGCCCAGGGCTCGCCACTGAAGCTTTCTTT
D: .; V: TRBV5-1; size: .; J: TRBJ2-3; CDR3: CASSLGPSDGTDTQYF; DNA: TGCGCCAGCAGCTTGGGGCCCTCGGATGGCACAGATACGCAGTATTTT
D: .; V: TRBV5-5; size: few; J: TRBJ1-4; CDR3: CASSVPGLEKLFF; DNA: TGTGCCAGCAGCGTGCCTGGGTTAGAAAAACTGTTTTTT
D: TRBD1; V: TRBV6-5; size: .; J: TRBJ2-1; CDR3: CASSYWTGEQFF; DNA: TGTGCCAGCAGTTACTGGACAGGGGAGCAGTTCTTC
D: .; V: TRBV7-9; size: few; J: TRBJ2-2; CDR3: CASSLALTGALF; DNA: TGTGCCAGCAGCTTAGCATTGACAGGCGCCCTTTTT
D: .; V: TRBV3-1; size: few; J: TRBJ2-5; CDR3: CASSRGGLAETQYF; DNA: TGTGCCAGCAGCCGTGGGGGATTAGCGGAGACCCAGTACTTC
D: .; V: TRBV6-1; size: .; J: TRBJ2-7; CDR3: CASSENSHYEQYF; DNA: TGTGCCAGCAGTGAAAATAGCCACTACGAGCAGTACTTC
D: .; V: TRBV15; size: .; J: TRBJ1-4; CDR3: CATSRPYPRGLRVEKLFF; DNA: TGTGCCACCAGCAGACCATACCCCCGGGGGTTGCGGGTTGAAAAACTGTTTTTT
D: .; V: TRBV20-1; size: .; J: TRBJ1-4; CDR3: CSPTATNEKLFF; DNA: TGCAGTCCGACAGCAACTAATGAAAAACTGTTTTTT
D: .; V: TRBV24-1; size: .; J: TRBJ2-7; CDR3: CATSEDGIFNEQYF; DNA: TGTGCCACCAGTGAAGATGGGATCTTTAACGAGCAGTACTTC
D: .; V: TRBV6-5; size: .; J: TRBJ2-2; CDR3: CASSYYLGSLNTGELFF; DNA: TGTGCCAGCAGTTACTACCTGGGGTCTCTGAACACCGGGGAGCTGTTTTTT
D: .; V: TRBV20-1; size: .; J: TRBJ2-3; CDR3: CSAPGGTQSDTQYF; DNA: TGCAGTGCCCCCGGGGGCACCCAGTCAGATACGCAGTATTTT
D: TRBD1; V: TRBV20-1; size: .; J: TRBJ2-7; CDR3: CSARQLLFWDRAYEQYF; DNA: TGCAGTGCTCGCCAACTCCTCTTCTGGGACAGAGCCTACGAGCAGTACTTC
D: TRBD1; V: TRBV9; size: few; J: TRBJ2-3; CDR3: CASSVAGTGYPDTQYF; DNA: TGTGCCAGCAGCGTGGCCGGGACAGGGTACCCAGATACGCAGTATTTT
D: .; V: TRBV12-3/TRBV12-4; size: many; J: TRBJ1-3; CDR3: CASSFSGNTIYF; DNA: TGTGCCAGCAGCTTTTCTGGAAACACCATATATTTT
D: TRBD1; V: TRBV5-1; size: .; J: TRBJ1-2; CDR3: CASSLEERDRQIANYGYTF; DNA: TGCGCCAGCAGCTTGGAGGAACGGGACAGGCAAATAGCTAACTATGGCTACACCTTC
D: .; V: TRBV6-1; size: few; J: TRBJ1-6; CDR3: CASSEERLPLHF; DNA: TGTGCCAGCAGTGAAGAGAGACTACCCCTCCACTTT
D: .; V: TRBV5-5; size: few; J: TRBJ1-1; CDR3: CASSFILVSTEAFF; DNA: TGTGCCAGCAGCTTCATTCTGGTCAGCACTGAAGCTTTCTTT
D: .; V: TRBV6-6; size: .; J: TRBJ1-3; CDR3: CASSYLGDLSGNTIYF; DNA: TGTGCCAGCAGTTACTTGGGTGACTTGTCTGGAAACACCATATATTTT
D: .; V: TRBV5-1; size: few; J: TRBJ1-2; CDR3: CASSMGAPGYGYTF; DNA: TGCGCCAGCAGCATGGGGGCGCCGGGCTATGGCTACACCTTC
D: TRBD1; V: TRBV12-3/TRBV12-4; size: medium-sized; J: TRBJ2-1; CDR3: CASATSSGQGAGNEQFF; DNA: TGTGCCAGCGCGACGAGTTCAGGACAGGGGGCAGGCAATGAGCAGTTCTTC
D: .; V: TRBV28; size: .; J: TRBJ2-6; CDR3: CASSSGQRKYSGANVLTF; DNA: TGTGCCAGCAGTTCCGGGCAGAGAAAATACTCTGGGGCCAACGTCCTGACTTTC
D: TRBD2; V: TRBV6-4; size: .; J: TRBJ2-7; CDR3: CASSVLAGAYEQYF; DNA: TGTGCCAGCAGTGTCCTAGCGGGAGCCTACGAGCAGTACTTC
D: .; V: TRBV6-6; size: .; J: TRBJ2-2; CDR3: CASSLAGELFF; DNA: TGTGCCAGCAGTTTGGCTGGGGAGCTGTTTTTT
D: .; V: TRBV29-1; size: few; J: TRBJ1-2; CDR3: CSVVQGGYGYTF; DNA: TGCAGCGTTGTACAGGGTGGCTATGGCTACACCTTC
D: .; V: TRBV30; size: few; J: TRBJ1-6; CDR3: CAWTGSISPLHF; DNA: TGTGCCTGGACAGGGAGTATCTCACCCCTCCACTTT
D: TRBD1; V: TRBV27; size: .; J: TRBJ1-2; CDR3: CASRTGFVGYTF; DNA: TGTGCCAGCAGGACAGGGTTTGTTGGCTACACCTTC
D: TRBD1; V: TRBV7-3; size: few; J: TRBJ1-6; CDR3: CASSPTGNSPLHF; DNA: TGTGCCAGCAGTCCGACAGGGAATTCACCCCTCCACTTT
D: TRBD2; V: TRBV7-9; size: few; J: TRBJ2-1; CDR3: CASSLVGLAGGTPYNEQFF; DNA: TGTGCCAGCAGCTTAGTGGGGCTAGCGGGAGGTACCCCCTACAATGAGCAGTTCTTC
D: .; V: TRBV9; size: few; J: TRBJ1-1; CDR3: CASSLDNGGGTEAFF; DNA: TGTGCCAGCAGCCTCGATAACGGTGGCGGCACTGAAGCTTTCTTT
D: TRBD1; V: TRBV7-9; size: .; J: TRBJ1-2; CDR3: CASSSLRTGWGYTF; DNA: TGTGCCAGCAGCTCTCTAAGGACAGGCTGGGGCTACACCTTC
D: TRBD1; V: TRBV5-6; size: few; J: TRBJ2-3; CDR3: CASSLFTGGTDTQYF; DNA: TGTGCCAGCAGCTTGTTTACAGGGGGTACAGATACGCAGTATTTT
D: TRBD1; V: TRBV6-6; size: .; J: TRBJ1-3; CDR3: CASSYLPGTAFTSGNTIYF; DNA: TGTGCCAGCAGTTACTTGCCCGGGACAGCTTTTACCTCTGGAAACACCATATATTTT
D: .; V: TRBV12-3/TRBV12-4; size: .; J: TRBJ1-4; CDR3: CASSPQGLPNEKLFF; DNA: TGTGCCAGCAGTCCCCAGGGACTGCCTAATGAAAAACTGTTTTTT
D: .; V: TRBV10-3; size: .; J: TRBJ1-1; CDR3: CAISPTDSTYSEAFF; DNA: TGTGCCATCAGTCCTACGGACAGTACGTATAGTGAAGCTTTCTTT
D: .; V: TRBV20-1; size: few; J: TRBJ2-3; CDR3: CSTLPGHSLADTQYF; DNA: TGCAGTACCCTACCGGGCCATAGTCTAGCAGATACGCAGTATTTT
D: TRBD1; V: TRBV27; size: many; J: TRBJ1-6; CDR3: CASGYGTGHNSPLHF; DNA: TGTGCCAGCGGTTACGGGACAGGCCATAATTCGCCCCTCCACTTT
D: .; V: TRBV28; size: .; J: TRBJ1-1; CDR3: CASSSYRVETEAFF; DNA: TGTGCCAGCAGTTCGTACAGGGTTGAGACTGAAGCTTTCTTT
D: .; V: TRBV4-1; size: many; J: TRBJ1-2; CDR3: CASSQGGRTLGYTF; DNA: TGCGCCAGCAGCCAAGGGGGACGTACCCTTGGCTACACCTTC
D: .; V: TRBV7-9; size: .; J: TRBJ1-1; CDR3: CASSLGLATNTEAFF; DNA: TGTGCCAGCAGCTTAGGGCTGGCTACGAACACTGAAGCTTTCTTT
D: .; V: TRBV15; size: .; J: TRBJ1-5; CDR3: CATSSVGYSNQPQHF; DNA: TGTGCCACCAGCAGCGTAGGCTATAGCAATCAGCCCCAGCATTTT
D: TRBD2; V: TRBV12-3/TRBV12-4; size: many; J: TRBJ2-1; CDR3: CASNGGGFNEQFF; DNA: TGTGCCAGCAATGGGGGGGGATTCAATGAGCAGTTCTTC
D: .; V: TRBV12-3/TRBV12-4; size: few; J: TRBJ2-7; CDR3: CASSKDSYEQYF; DNA: TGTGCCAGCAGCAAAGACTCCTACGAGCAGTACTTC
D: TRBD2; V: TRBV6-5; size: .; J: TRBJ2-5; CDR3: CASSSLLALQETQYF; DNA: TGTGCCAGCAGTTCCTTACTAGCGCTTCAAGAGACCCAGTACTTC
D: .; V: TRBV6-4; size: .; J: TRBJ2-7; CDR3: CASSDSKGSSYEQYF; DNA: TGTGCCAGCAGTGACTCGAAAGGGAGTTCCTACGAGCAGTACTTC
D: .; V: TRBV5-1; size: few; J: TRBJ2-5; CDR3: CASSYTGSDQYF; DNA: TGCGCCAGCAGCTATACAGGGAGTGACCAGTACTTC
D: .; V: TRBV20-1; size: .; J: TRBJ1-3; CDR3: CSAREGNTIYF; DNA: TGCAGTGCTAGAGAAGGAAACACCATATATTTT
D: .; V: TRBV29-1; size: many; J: TRBJ2-2; CDR3: CSIILGAGELFF; DNA: TGCAGCATCATCCTGGGCGCCGGGGAGCTGTTTTTT